The clone carrying this T cell receptor (beta chain) was recorded a few times. What it recognizes is unknown. The entry originates in a study of identical twins. Germline loops: CDR1 SGHTA, CDR2 FQGTGA. The ends lost 6 bases at V and 0 bases at J; junction bases unmatched: 3. This CDR3 region has 15 residues. A universal primer binding site was introduced by template switching. The final cDNA contained unique molecular identifiers. Via MiXCR, TCRdb re-called the 5' RACE reads, giving one row per CDR3 protein. The data hold just under 550,000 distinct CDR3 sequences, with 13% to 15% observed a single time. Overall study findings and caveats: Recombination models fit unrelated individuals' TCR alpha sharing but underestimated twins'.

Another study also made use of these data, one on yellow fever vaccine responses in identical twins. That report adds: On the reported evidence, twins' vaccine T cell responses seemed partly convergent and partly personalized.

The receptor was derived from a young woman in good health. The rearrangement uses TRBV7-3 and TRBJ2-3, with TRBD1 matching over 10 bases. The sequenced sample was CD4+ T cells sorted from blood. The CDR3, as DNA: TGTGCCAGCAGAAGGACAGGGGGTAGCACAGATACGCAGTATTTT. Protein product: CASRRTGGSTDTQYF. Variable domain in full (rest from reference TRBV7-3 and TRBJ2-3): GAGVSQTPSNKVTEKGKYVELRCDPISGHTALYWYRQSLGQGPEFLIYFQGTGAADDSGLPNDRFFAVRPEGSVSTLKIQRTERGDSAVYLCASRRTGGSTDTQYFGPGTRLTVL.